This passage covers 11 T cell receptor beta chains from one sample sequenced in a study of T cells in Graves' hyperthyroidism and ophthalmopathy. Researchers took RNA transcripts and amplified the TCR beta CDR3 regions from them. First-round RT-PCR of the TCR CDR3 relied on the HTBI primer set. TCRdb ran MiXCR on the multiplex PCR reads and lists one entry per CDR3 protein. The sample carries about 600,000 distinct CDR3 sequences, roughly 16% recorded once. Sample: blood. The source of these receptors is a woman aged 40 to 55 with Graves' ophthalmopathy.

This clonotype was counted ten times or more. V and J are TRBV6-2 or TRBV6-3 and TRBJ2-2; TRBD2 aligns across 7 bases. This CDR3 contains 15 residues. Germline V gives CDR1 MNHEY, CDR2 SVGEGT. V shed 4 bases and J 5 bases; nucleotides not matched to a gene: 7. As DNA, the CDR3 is TGTGCCAGCAGTTCCGCGGGGGAAGGGACCGGGGAGCTGTTTTTT. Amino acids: CASSSAGEGTGELFF.

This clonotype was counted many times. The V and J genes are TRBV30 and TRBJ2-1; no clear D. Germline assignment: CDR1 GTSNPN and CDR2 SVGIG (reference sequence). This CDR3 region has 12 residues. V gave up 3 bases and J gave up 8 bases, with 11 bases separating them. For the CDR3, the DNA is TGTGCCTGGAGCTCCAGCGTCGATGAGCAGTTCTTC. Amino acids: CAWSSSVDEQFF.

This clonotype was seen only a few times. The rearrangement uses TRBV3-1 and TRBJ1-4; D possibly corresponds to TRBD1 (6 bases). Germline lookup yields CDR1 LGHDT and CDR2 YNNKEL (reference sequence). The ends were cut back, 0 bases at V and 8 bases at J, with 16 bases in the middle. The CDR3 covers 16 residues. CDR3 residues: CASSQDSSQGLEKLFF. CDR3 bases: TGTGCCAGCAGCCAAGATTCTAGCCAGGGGTTGGAAAAACTGTTTTTT.

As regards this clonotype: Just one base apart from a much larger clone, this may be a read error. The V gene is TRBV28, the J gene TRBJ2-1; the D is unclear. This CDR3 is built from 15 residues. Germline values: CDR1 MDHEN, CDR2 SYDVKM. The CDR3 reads CAGRSVAPPNNEQFF. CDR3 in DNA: TGTGCCGGCAGATCTGTGGCGCCACCCAACAATGAGCAGTTCTTC.

CDR3 nucleotides: TGCAGTGCTGACGAAGGACGGGGAGAGACCCAGTACTTC. As protein: CSADEGRGETQYF. The chain links TRBV20-1 to TRBJ2-5, with D possibly being TRBD2 (5 bases). V dropped 5 bases and J dropped 4 bases, with 14 bases sitting between them. The CDR3 is 13 amino acids. In germline, CDR1 is DFQATT, CDR2 SNEGSKA (reference sequence).

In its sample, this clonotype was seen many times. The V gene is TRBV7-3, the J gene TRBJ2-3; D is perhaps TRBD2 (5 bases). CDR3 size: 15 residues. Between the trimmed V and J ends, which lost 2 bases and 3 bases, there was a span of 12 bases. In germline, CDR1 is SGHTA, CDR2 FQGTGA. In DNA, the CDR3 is TGTGCCAGCAGCTTACGGGGTCTTACAACAGATACGCAGTATTTT. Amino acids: CASSLRGLTTDTQYF. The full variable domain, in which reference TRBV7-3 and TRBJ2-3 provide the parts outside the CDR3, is GAGVSQTPSNKVTEKGKYVELRCDPISGHTALYWYRQSLGQGPEFLIYFQGTGAADDSGLPNDRFFAVRPEGSVSTLKIQRTERGDSAVYLCASSLRGLTTDTQYFGPGTRLTVL.

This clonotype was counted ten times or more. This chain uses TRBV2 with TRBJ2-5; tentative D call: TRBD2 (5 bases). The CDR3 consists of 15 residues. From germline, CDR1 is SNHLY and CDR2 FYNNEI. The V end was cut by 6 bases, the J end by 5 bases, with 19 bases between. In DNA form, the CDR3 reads TGTGCCAGCAGCCCTGCGAGGGTAAAGGAGGAGACCCAGTACTTC. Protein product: CASSPARVKEETQYF.

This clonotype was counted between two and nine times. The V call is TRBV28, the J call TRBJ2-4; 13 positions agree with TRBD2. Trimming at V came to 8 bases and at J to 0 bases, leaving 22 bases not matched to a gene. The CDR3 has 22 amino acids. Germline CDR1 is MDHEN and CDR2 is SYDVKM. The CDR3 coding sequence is TGTGCCAGCCCTCTCGGACGGAGGACTAGCGGGAGATCTCCTTTAGCCAAAAACATTCAGTACTTC. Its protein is CASPLGRRTSGRSPLAKNIQYF.

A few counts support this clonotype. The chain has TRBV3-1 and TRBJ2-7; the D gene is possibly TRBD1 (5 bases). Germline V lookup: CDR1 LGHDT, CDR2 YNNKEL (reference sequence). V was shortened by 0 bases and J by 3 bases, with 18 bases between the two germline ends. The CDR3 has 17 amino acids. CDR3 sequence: CASSQDLVGERGYEQYF. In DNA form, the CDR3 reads TGTGCCAGCAGCCAAGATCTTGTAGGGGAAAGGGGCTACGAGCAGTACTTC.

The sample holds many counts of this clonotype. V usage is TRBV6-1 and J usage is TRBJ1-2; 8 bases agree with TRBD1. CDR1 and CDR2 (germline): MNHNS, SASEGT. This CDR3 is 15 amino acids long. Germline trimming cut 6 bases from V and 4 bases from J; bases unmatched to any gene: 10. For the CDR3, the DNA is TGTGCCAGCAGCGTACCTGACAGGGGCTCCTATGGCTACACCTTC. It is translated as CASSVPDRGSYGYTF.

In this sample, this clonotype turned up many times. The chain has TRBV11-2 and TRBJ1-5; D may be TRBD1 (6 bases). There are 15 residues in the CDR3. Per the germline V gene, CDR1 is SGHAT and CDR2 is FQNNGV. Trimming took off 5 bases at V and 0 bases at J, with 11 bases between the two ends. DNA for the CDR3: TGTGCCAGCAGCAAAGACAGGAATAGCAATCAGCCCCAGCATTTT. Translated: CASSKDRNSNQPQHF.